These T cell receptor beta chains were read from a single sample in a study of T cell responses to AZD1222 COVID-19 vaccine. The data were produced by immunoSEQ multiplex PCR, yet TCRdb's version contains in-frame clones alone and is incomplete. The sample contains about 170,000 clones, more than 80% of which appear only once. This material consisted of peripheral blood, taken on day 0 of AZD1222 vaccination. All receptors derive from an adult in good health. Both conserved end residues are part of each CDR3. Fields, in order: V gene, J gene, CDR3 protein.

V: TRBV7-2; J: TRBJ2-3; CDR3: CASSSVGGLGDTQYF
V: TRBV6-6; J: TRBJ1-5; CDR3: CASSPPPNNGQPQHF
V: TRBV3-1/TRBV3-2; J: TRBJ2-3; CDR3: CASSPEQRTSTDTQYF
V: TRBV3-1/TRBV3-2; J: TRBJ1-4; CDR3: CASSQKIGTAHNEKLFF
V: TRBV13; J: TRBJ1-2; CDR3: CASSSTGNYGYTF
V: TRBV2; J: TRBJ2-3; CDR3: CASIRYTDTQYF
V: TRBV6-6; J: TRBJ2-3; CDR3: CASSVGGGFTDTQYF
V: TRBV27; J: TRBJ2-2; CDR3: CASSLALAGPGELFF
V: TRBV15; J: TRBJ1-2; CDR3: CATRLGGTYGYTF
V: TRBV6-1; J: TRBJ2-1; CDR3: CASSEDRGGEQFF
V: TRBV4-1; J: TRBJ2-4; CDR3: CASSTRGAGAPNIQYF
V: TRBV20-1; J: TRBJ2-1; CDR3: CSAIEMGLSYNEQFF
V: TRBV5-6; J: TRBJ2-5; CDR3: CASSLVGTTQETQYF
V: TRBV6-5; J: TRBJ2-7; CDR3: CASSGTAYYEQYF
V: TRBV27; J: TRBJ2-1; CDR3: CASSPRRRGGVNEQFF
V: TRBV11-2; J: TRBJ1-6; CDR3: CASSYPLAGNSPLHF
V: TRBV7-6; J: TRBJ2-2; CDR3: CASSSRDRYSSGTGELFF
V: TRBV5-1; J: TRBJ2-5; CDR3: CASSLAVTSGGPGETQYF
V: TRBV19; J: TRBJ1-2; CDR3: CASSTPGQRKRSYGYTF
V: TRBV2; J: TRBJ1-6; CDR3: CASRTSQGYNSPLHF
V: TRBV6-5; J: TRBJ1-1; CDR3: CASSYGTGGLNTEAFF
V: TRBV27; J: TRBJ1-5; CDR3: CASSYRAGGNQPQHF
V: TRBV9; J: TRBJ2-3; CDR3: CASSVAGGNTDTQYF
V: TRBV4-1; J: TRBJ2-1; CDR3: CASSQPAGHGNEQFF
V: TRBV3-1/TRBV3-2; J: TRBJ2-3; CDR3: CASTLAGGRDTQYF
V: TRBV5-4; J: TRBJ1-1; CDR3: CASSFPGDRVTEAFF
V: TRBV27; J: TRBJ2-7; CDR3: CASRPGQGVYEQYF
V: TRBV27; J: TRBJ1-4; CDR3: CASRTSGGSNEKLFF
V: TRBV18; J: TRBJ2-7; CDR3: CASSPPVGGASEQYF
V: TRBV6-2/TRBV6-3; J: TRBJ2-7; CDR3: CASSRYRDNSYEQYF
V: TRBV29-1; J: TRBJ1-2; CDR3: CSAEGFGEGYTF
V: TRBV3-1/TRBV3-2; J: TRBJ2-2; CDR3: CASRARGTGELFF
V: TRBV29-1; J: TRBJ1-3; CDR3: CSVPRDRVGNTIYF
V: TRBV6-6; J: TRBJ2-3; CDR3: CASSYSDSTDTQYF
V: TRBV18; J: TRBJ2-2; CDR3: CASSPLGRDTGELFF
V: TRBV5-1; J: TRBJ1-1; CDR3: CASHLRQGMNTEAFF
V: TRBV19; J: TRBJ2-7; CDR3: CASSMSYEQYF
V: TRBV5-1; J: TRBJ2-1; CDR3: CASSSVGSGYNEQFF
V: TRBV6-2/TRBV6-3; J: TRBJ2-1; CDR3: CASSYSRGGRRYYNEQFF
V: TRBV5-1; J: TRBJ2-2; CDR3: CASSLGTGVTAGELFF
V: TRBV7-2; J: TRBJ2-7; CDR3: CASSPGLAGGRSYEQYF
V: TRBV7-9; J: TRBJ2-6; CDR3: CASSQRQSHSTSGANVLTF
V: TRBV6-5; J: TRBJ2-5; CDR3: CASTTTAAETQYF
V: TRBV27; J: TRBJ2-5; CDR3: CASSFPREDRLQETQYF
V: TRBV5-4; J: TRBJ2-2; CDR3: CASSLAGLFSGGELFF